These 11 T cell receptor beta chains originate from one sample sequenced in a study of vaccination and CD4 T cells after COVID-19 (dated by TCRdb to between 2020 and 2023). The time point label corresponds to: late sampling 161 to 241 days after vaccination in three convalescent patients. The sample's treatment or condition, from its label and the paper: approximately nine-day PBMC culture with coronavirus spike peptide pools or control peptides (ViraFEST assay). The library was made by PCR. Sequencing instrument: Illumina iSeq 100. DNA from cultured CD4+ T cells underwent TCR sequencing with the Oncomine TCR Beta short-read assay at the Johns Hopkins FTIC core. In-frame beta chains were kept once TCRdb had trimmed the public reads at Q25 with fastp and called clones with MiXCR. All rows with the same CDR3 protein become a single entry with the most common DNA and genes. For this sample the table gives over 20,000 distinct CDR3 sequences, of which 30% to 35% were detected only once. The top ten hold around 8.6% of the sample.

These receptors are not linked to any known antigen. Material: CD4+ T cells from blood, cultured in vitro, obtained about 7 months after SARS-CoV-2 vaccination. Every receptor here comes from a human donor who had recovered from COVID-19.

This clonotype was found a few times. V is TRBV28 and J is TRBJ2-2, with D possibly TRBD2 on 5 matching bases. Germline V CDR1 and CDR2: MDHEN, SYDVKM. CDR3 length equals 13 residues. V was pared by 7 bases and J by 5 bases, with 11 bases between. CDR3 DNA sequence: TGTGCCAGCATGGACTGGAGGACCGGGGAGCTGTTTTTT. Residues: CASMDWRTGELFF.

The table lists this clonotype with a few counts. The V and J genes are TRBV20-1 and TRBJ2-3, with D perhaps being TRBD1 or TRBD2 (6 bases each). The germline V gene encodes CDR1 DFQATT and CDR2 SNEGSKA (reference sequence). The V gene lost 0 bases and the J gene lost 6 bases, with 13 bases spanning the gap. The CDR3 contains 14 residues. The CDR3 loop reads CSARDWGAEDTQYF. The DNA for the CDR3 is TGCAGTGCTAGAGATTGGGGGGCAGAGGATACGCAGTATTTT.

The V gene is TRBV11-2, the J gene TRBJ1-5; D remains ambiguous. V was cut by 3 bases and J by 4 bases, with 10 bases left in between. CDR1 SGHAT and CDR2 FQNNGV come from the germline V gene. The CDR3 runs to 14 residues. This CDR3 reads CASSLNGPNQPQHF. The CDR3 DNA is TGTGCCAGCAGCTTGAACGGACCAAATCAGCCCCAGCATTTT.

The J gene is TRBJ2-7, the V gene TRBV20-1; 8 bases line up with TRBD1. Germline V gene lookup returns CDR1 DFQATT and CDR2 SNEGSKA (reference sequence). There are 16 residues in the CDR3. The ends lost 1 base at V and 1 base at J; junction bases unmatched: 9. The CDR3 DNA reads TGCAGTGCTAGAGCTACAGACAGGGGAAGGTCCTACGAGCAGTACTTC. It is translated as CSARATDRGRSYEQYF.

The chain is built from TRBV12-3 or TRBV12-4 and TRBJ2-7; weak D call: TRBD1 (6 bases). This CDR3 has 19 residues. Deletions cut 1 base from V and 3 bases from J, with 25 bases between. The CDR3 coding sequence is TGTGCCAGCAGTTTAGGCCGTCGAGTGGGACAATCCCCCCTCTACGAGCAGTACTTC. This codes for CASSLGRRVGQSPLYEQYF.

This clonotype was recorded a few times. The gene calls are TRBV10-3 and TRBJ2-7; D is undetermined. This CDR3 is 14 amino acids long. V lost 2 bases and J lost 3, with 11 bases in between. Germline CDR1 and CDR2: ENHRY and SYGVKD. The CDR3 DNA reads TGTGCCATCAGTGAGCGGCTAGGTTTCTACGAGCAGTACTTC. It yields the protein CAISERLGFYEQYF.

The J gene is TRBJ1-1, the V gene TRBV7-8, with D possibly TRBD1 on 6 matching bases. Germline lookup yields CDR1 SGHVS and CDR2 FQNEAQ. The CDR3 spans 14 residues. Between the trimmed V and J ends, which lost 4 bases and 4 bases, there was a span of 13 bases. The CDR3: CASSSETGLTEAFF. DNA for the CDR3: TGTGCCAGCAGCTCAGAGACAGGACTCACTGAAGCTTTCTTT.

In its sample, this clonotype was seen a few times. The chain recombines TRBV20-1 with TRBJ2-7; TRBD2 agrees at 9 bases. Germline V gene sequence: CDR1 DFQATT, CDR2 SNEGSKA (reference sequence). The length of the CDR3 is 13 residues. The CDR3 region has the DNA TGCAGCCCCCAAGGTAGCGGGAGCTACGAGCAGTACTTC. Translating it yields CSPQGSGSYEQYF.

This rearrangement joins TRBV5-4 to TRBJ2-5; a weak D match, TRBD2 (5 bases). Germline V gives CDR1 SGHNT, CDR2 YYREEE (reference sequence). V lost 4 bases and J 5 bases, leaving 12 bases between the germline ends. The length of the CDR3 is 13 residues. CDR3 sequence (DNA): TGTGCCAGCAGCCCCCGGGATGGGGAGACCCAGTACTTC. This gives the protein CASSPRDGETQYF.

V gene TRBV20-1 combines with J gene TRBJ2-2, with D hard to call. The ends were cut back, 4 bases at V and 3 bases at J, with 6 bases in the middle. There are 12 residues in the CDR3. Germline loops: CDR1 DFQATT, CDR2 SNEGSKA (reference sequence). The CDR3 DNA reads as TGCAGTGCTAAGGCCTACACCGGGGAGCTGTTTTTT. Its protein is CSAKAYTGELFF.

The chain couples TRBV7-9 to TRBJ1-5; D uncertain. The germline CDR1 and CDR2 sequences are SEHNR and FQNEAQ (reference sequence). V lost 3 bases to trimming and J lost 7 bases, with 13 bases between them. CDR3 length: 14 amino acids. Here the CDR3 reads CASSFDGPLQPQHF. The CDR3 DNA reads as TGTGCCAGCAGCTTCGACGGACCCCTGCAGCCCCAGCATTTT.